Each of the 8 T cell receptor beta chains below was sequenced from the same sample in a study of blood T cells in healthy people across ages (dated by TCRdb to about 2015). The library came from 5' RACE. Sequenced on an Illumina HiSeq 2500. A second PCR of roughly 7 to 12 cycles was run with a J-beta primer mix and a sample-barcoded 5' primer. Using fastp at Q25 and MiXCR, TCRdb reprocessed the public reads and kept productive beta chains. When rows share a CDR3 protein, they turn into one entry using the most common DNA and genes. The sample table records 1.5 million to 2 million distinct CDR3 sequences; around 48% of these occur just once. The top ten constitute over 2% of the sample. Sequencing used blood. The receptor set was obtained from a woman in her forties in good health.

J is TRBJ2-3 and V is TRBV3-1; unclear D gene. Trimming cost V 0 bases and J 2 bases, with 9 bases left between them. The CDR3 has 15 amino acids. Germline V gene lookup returns CDR1 LGHDT and CDR2 YNNKEL (reference sequence). CDR3 coding DNA: TGTGCCAGCAGCCAAGAAAATACGAACACAGATACGCAGTATTTT. Encoded protein: CASSQENTNTDTQYF.

Of note for this clonotype: A much larger clone lies one base from this, so it may be a read error. The chain has TRBV29-1 and TRBJ2-7, with 11 bases lining up with TRBD1. Germline CDR1 reads SQVTM; CDR2 reads ANQGSEA. The CDR3 loop spans 13 amino acids. The DNA for the CDR3 is TGCAGGGGGGGGACAGGGGGATCCTACGAGCAGTACTTC. This gives the protein CRGGTGGSYEQYF.

Many counts were recorded for this clonotype. The V and J genes are TRBV27 and TRBJ2-4; 7 bases are a match to TRBD1. V lost 5 bases and J lost 9; bases outside the gene matches: 7. The germline V gene has CDR1 MNHEY and CDR2 SMNVEV (reference sequence). This CDR3 contains 13 residues. The DNA for the CDR3 is TGTGCCAGCAGTGCGACAGGGCTGGGCATTCAGTACTTC. Translated: CASSATGLGIQYF.

The chain employs TRBV4-3 and TRBJ2-7; the match to TRBD1 covers 7 bases. The CDR3 runs to 15 residues. V lost 4 bases and J lost 3; bases outside the gene matches: 9. Per the germline V gene, CDR1 is LGHNA and CDR2 is YSLEER. CDR3 amino acids: CASSRVLGQSYEQYF. The CDR3 DNA is TGCGCCAGCAGCCGAGTACTGGGACAGAGCTACGAGCAGTACTTC.

The chain joins TRBV7-2 to TRBJ2-4; D possibly corresponds to TRBD2 (6 bases). The CDR3 contains 13 residues. Germline V CDR1 and CDR2: SGHTA, FQGNSA. Trimming cost V 5 bases and J 13 bases, with 18 bases left between them. The CDR3 sequence is CASSREAGWEQYF. In nucleotides, the CDR3 is TGTGCCAGCAGCCGCGAAGCGGGCTGGGAGCAGTACTTC.

The chain joins TRBV25-1 to TRBJ1-2; the D is unclear. Germline V gene lookup returns CDR1 MGHDK and CDR2 SYGVNS. CDR3 size: 14 residues. V lost 2 bases, J lost 4 bases, and 11 bases lay in between. This CDR3 reads CASSEGEFFYGYTF. CDR3 coding DNA: TGTGCCAGCAGTGAAGGGGAGTTCTTCTATGGCTACACCTTC.

The chain combines TRBV6-2 or TRBV6-3 with TRBJ2-3; possibly TRBD2 for D (5 bases). V was cut by 7 bases and J by 4 bases, with 18 bases left in between. CDR3 length: 15 amino acids. Germline V gene lookup returns CDR1 MNHEY and CDR2 SVGEGT. DNA for the CDR3: TGTGCCAGCATTTGGCGACACCCCGGGGCAGATACGCAGTATTTT. Translation gives CASIWRHPGADTQYF.

This clonotype was observed a handful of times. The V and J genes are TRBV4-1 and TRBJ2-5; D is tentatively TRBD1 or TRBD2 (5 bases each). Germline assignment: CDR1 MGHRA and CDR2 YSYEKL. The CDR3 is made up of 15 amino acids. The V gene lost 2 bases and the J gene lost 5 bases, with 15 bases spanning the gap. CDR3 amino acids: CASSQSVGTTETQYF. DNA for the CDR3: TGCGCCAGCAGCCAATCTGTGGGGACCACGGAGACCCAGTACTTC.